Listed here are 11 T cell receptor beta chains from one sample, sequenced in a study of radiotherapy plus CTLA-4 blockade in lung cancer. TCRdb's copy holds only in-frame clones and misses some; the assay was immunoSEQ multiplex PCR. The sample contains about 86,000 clones, roughly four fifths of which appear only once. The specimen comprised peripheral blood, sampled from a patient treated with radiotherapy plus ipilimumab. The origin of the receptors is a human donor with non-small cell lung cancer who had stable disease on radiotherapy plus ipilimumab.

The chain has TRBV2 and TRBJ2-3, with TRBD2 identical over 7 bases. This CDR3 has 14 residues. Looked up from germline, CDR1 is SNHLY and CDR2 is FYNNEI. The junction had 7 bases not matched to a gene; V was cut back by 6 bases and J by 4 bases. The CDR3 region is CASRGMGGADTQYF. The CDR3 DNA is TGTGCCAGCAGGGGAATGGGGGGGGCAGATACGCAGTATTTT.

This clone appeared a single time. V usage is TRBV5-4 and J usage is TRBJ2-5; unclear D gene. Trimming cost V 2 bases and J 4 bases, with 15 bases left between them. The V gene's germline CDR1 is SGHNT and CDR2 YYREEE (reference sequence). The CDR3 has 15 residues. CDR3 in DNA: TGTGCCAGCAGCTTTAGTCCAGAAAGAAGAGAGACCCAGTACTTC. Protein sequence: CASSFSPERRETQYF. The whole variable domain, remainder taken from reference TRBV5-4 and TRBJ2-5, is ETGVTQSPTHLIKTRGQQVTLRCSSQSGHNTVSWYQQALGQGPQFIFQYYREEENGRGNFPPRFSGLQFPNYSSELNVNALELDDSALYLCASSFSPERRETQYFGPGTRLLVL.

The V and J genes are TRBV19 and TRBJ2-5, with 11 bases matching TRBD1. V lost 3 bases, J lost 1 base, and 4 bases stayed unmatched. The CDR3 spans 16 residues. Germline CDR1 and CDR2: LNHDA and SQIVND (reference sequence). CDR3 residues: CASSIGQGASQETQYF. For the CDR3, the DNA is TGTGCCAGTAGTATCGGACAGGGGGCTTCCCAAGAGACCCAGTACTTC.

V usage is TRBV27 and J usage is TRBJ2-7, with 8 bases aligning to TRBD1. The J segment lost 2 bases and the V segment lost 6 bases, leaving 9 bases of the junction unmatched. The germline V gene has CDR1 MNHEY and CDR2 SMNVEV (reference sequence). The CDR3 spans 15 residues. The CDR3 is CASSFWTGMPYEQYF. CDR3 coding DNA: TGTGCCAGCAGCTTCTGGACAGGGATGCCCTACGAGCAGTACTTC.

The rearrangement joins TRBV7-3 to TRBJ1-2; tentative D call: TRBD1 (5 bases). The CDR3 sequence is 15 residues long. Germline V gene data show CDR1 as SGHTA and CDR2 as FQGTGA. V was clipped by 2 bases and J by 6 bases, with 16 bases between them. CDR3 nucleotides: TGTGCCAGCAGCTTACGGGGGAGGGGTGCTGATGGCTACACCTTC. It codes for CASSLRGRGADGYTF.

The chain has TRBV28 and TRBJ2-2, with TRBD2 matching 7 bases. CDR1 and CDR2 from the germline V gene are MDHEN and SYDVKM. The CDR3 totals 15 residues. J gave up 0 bases and V 6 bases, and 4 bases lay outside the gene matches. CDR3 nucleotide sequence: TGTGCCAGCAGACCAGGACTAGCGAACACCGGGGAGCTGTTTTTT. It translates to CASRPGLANTGELFF.

A few counts support this clone. The chain is built from TRBV5-1 and TRBJ2-7; D remains ambiguous. This CDR3 contains 13 residues. V was pared by 0 bases and J by 1 base, with 5 bases between. Germline lookup yields CDR1 SGHRS and CDR2 YFSETQ. CDR3 residues: CASSLEFSYEQYF. As DNA, the CDR3 is TGCGCCAGCAGCTTGGAATTTTCCTACGAGCAGTACTTC.

The chain joins TRBV27 to TRBJ1-4; a weak D match, TRBD1 (5 bases). Germline CDR1 is MNHEY and CDR2 is SMNVEV (reference sequence). The CDR3 is 20 amino acids. The germline V and J ends were trimmed by 2 bases and 3 bases, with 25 bases remaining between them. CDR3 coding DNA: TGTGCCAGCAGTTTAAAGCTCGGGGCCGTGCACGATTTCTCTAATGAAAAACTGTTTTTT. It encodes CASSLKLGAVHDFSNEKLFF.

The V call is TRBV19, the J call TRBJ1-1; D unresolved. CDR3 length: 14 residues. CDR1 is LNHDA, CDR2 SQIVND, per germline (reference sequence). V lost 7 bases and J 3 bases, leaving 15 bases between the germline ends. In DNA form, the CDR3 reads TGTGCCAGTACGAAAGCTTGGGGAGACACTGAAGCTTTCTTT. Translating it yields CASTKAWGDTEAFF.

This chain links TRBV7-3 with TRBJ2-1; maybe TRBD1 (6 bases). V lost 5 bases and J 5 bases, leaving 10 bases between the germline ends. The germline CDR1 and CDR2 sequences are SGHTA and FQGTGA. The CDR3 length is 13 residues. Here the CDR3 DNA reads TGTGCCAGCAGCCCGGACAGAAACAATGAGCAGTTCTTC. Protein: CASSPDRNNEQFF.

This chain uses TRBV7-3 with TRBJ2-3; D gene ambiguous. The CDR3 runs to 13 residues. Trimming stripped 0 bases from V and 2 bases from J, with 3 bases between. Germline loops: CDR1 SGHTA, CDR2 FQGTGA. CDR3 in amino acids: CASSLTITDTQYF. For the CDR3, the DNA is TGTGCCAGCAGCTTAACGATCACAGATACGCAGTATTTT.